The clone carrying this T cell receptor (beta chain) was seen a handful of times. Antigen specificity is unknown. Sequencing targeted expressed TCRB transcripts, as all isolated RNA had been reverse transcribed. Libraries were prepared by immunoSEQ multiplex PCR; TCRdb keeps only in-frame clonotypes and omits some of them. The sample records approximately 600,000 clones, around 12% being singletons. This sample is drawn from a study of beta chain features in type 1 diabetes. Regarding the study as a whole: Shorter TCRB CDR3s, moderately but significantly so, marked every one of the four CD4+ subsets in Type 1 diabetes patients.

The CDR3 has 17 residues. Approximately 0.11 L of blood, on average, came from one heparinised draw per donor. What was sequenced was naive CD4+ T cells from blood. This receptor was obtained from a man aged 25-40 years with type 1 diabetes. The chain links TRBV21-1 to TRBJ2-1; the table names TRBD1, a call not compared with the DNA. TRBV21-1 is a pseudogene locus. CDR3 residues: CASSTPADTVDDNEQFF. The CDR3 coding sequence is TGTGCCAGCAGCACGCCCGCGGACACGGTGGACGACAATGAGCAGTTCTTC.